This entry lists 8 T cell receptor beta chains sequenced from one sample in a study of CD8 T cells in ankylosing spondylitis. TCRdb used MiXCR to reprocess the 5' RACE reads, holding one entry per CDR3 protein. The sample gives 150,000 to 200,000 distinct CDR3 sequences, approximately 10% of which show up once; almost 30% is in the top ten. The sample consisted of blood, either unsorted or a sorted T cell fraction (not recorded which). Receptors originate from a male donor with ankylosing spondylitis or in good health (not recorded which).

This clonotype was recorded many times. The rearrangement joins TRBV5-1 to TRBJ2-5; D unclear. V lost 0 bases to trimming and J lost 6 bases, with 3 bases between them. Germline lookup yields CDR1 SGHRS and CDR2 YFSETQ. The CDR3 extends over 11 amino acids. The CDR3 sequence is CASSLAKTQYF. CDR3 coding DNA: TGCGCCAGCAGCTTGGCAAAGACCCAGTACTTC.

The table lists this clonotype with a count of one. The V gene is TRBV11-2, the J gene TRBJ2-5, with D unresolved. The CDR3 sequence is 13 residues long. Trimming removed 1 base from V and 5 bases from J, with 8 bases in between. CDR1 is SGHAT, CDR2 FQNNGV, per germline. DNA for the CDR3: TGTGCCAGCAGCTTAGGCCAGGCGGAGACCCAGTACTTC. Translated, it gives CASSLGQAETQYF.

This clonotype was recorded a few times. The chain carries TRBV7-8 and TRBJ2-1, with 10 positions matching TRBD2. The CDR3 has 16 residues. Germline V gene lookup returns CDR1 SGHVS and CDR2 FQNEAQ. J gave up 6 bases and V 1 base, and 6 bases lay outside the gene matches. The chain's CDR3 is CASSLVASGGVNEQFF. The CDR3 nucleotides read TGTGCCAGCAGCTTAGTGGCTAGCGGGGGTGTCAATGAGCAGTTCTTC.

This clonotype came up a few times. The chain employs TRBV9 and TRBJ1-5, with 7 bases lining up with TRBD1. This CDR3 has 14 amino acids. The germline V gene encodes CDR1 SGDLS and CDR2 YYNGEE. Losses at the gene ends were 2 bases for V and 2 bases for J; bases not matched to a gene: 1. The CDR3 spells CASSVGTGNQPQHF. The CDR3 coding sequence is TGTGCCAGCAGCGTGGGGACAGGCAATCAGCCCCAGCATTTT.

The chain combines TRBV28 with TRBJ1-6; D may be TRBD1 (5 bases). CDR1 is MDHEN and CDR2 is SYDVKM in the germline V gene. Trimming pared 8 bases from V and 8 bases from J, leaving 13 bases between. The CDR3 length is 13 residues. CDR3 DNA sequence: TGTGCCAGCCGAGGGGATCCGGATTCACCCCTCCACTTT. It translates to CASRGDPDSPLHF. Filled out from reference TRBV28 and TRBJ1-6, the complete variable domain reads DVKVTQSSRYLVKRTGEKVFLECVQDMDHENMFWYRQDPGLGLRLIYFSYDVKMKEKGDIPEGYSVSREKKERFSLILESASTNQTSMYLCASRGDPDSPLHFGNGTRLTVT.

The chain couples TRBV6-1 to TRBJ1-1, with D uncertain. V lost 2 bases, J lost 0 bases, and 7 bases lay in between. The CDR3 contains 14 residues. CDR1 MNHNS and CDR2 SASEGT come from the germline V gene. CDR3 DNA: TGTGCCAGCAGTGAATTCAAGGTGAACACTGAAGCTTTCTTT. This sequence encodes CASSEFKVNTEAFF.

This clonotype was observed many times. This sequence joins TRBV28 and TRBJ2-4; D is perhaps TRBD1 (7 bases). The CDR3 contains 15 residues. Germline CDR1 MDHEN, CDR2 SYDVKM. Trimming removed 5 bases at V and 7 bases at J, with 18 bases between. CDR3 nucleotides: TGTGCCAGCAGTGTGCAGGGGGGTCGGGGGAACATTCAGTACTTC. It translates to CASSVQGGRGNIQYF.

This clonotype has at least ten counts. The chain carries TRBV6-1 and TRBJ2-7, with TRBD2 identical over 10 bases. The V gene's germline CDR1 is MNHNS and CDR2 SASEGT. This CDR3 has 16 residues. V lost 6 bases to trimming and J lost 0 bases; unmatched junction nucleotides: 8. The chain's CDR3 is CASSQLAGRSSYEQYF. CDR3 nucleotides: TGTGCCAGCAGCCAACTAGCGGGGCGGAGCTCCTACGAGCAGTACTTC.